The subject of this entry is one T cell receptor beta chain. Only in-frame clones appear in the TCRdb table, and some are missing; sequencing was by immunoSEQ multiplex PCR. The sample holds millions of clones; 90% to 95% are singletons and the top ten take 0.1% to 0.15%. The source of the sample is a study of shared clonotypes between healthy human individuals. From germline, CDR1 is SGDLS and CDR2 YYNGEE. The length of the CDR3 is 15 residues. Between the trimmed V and J ends, which lost 2 bases and 2 bases, there was a span of 14 bases. Sequenced input: naive CD4+ T cells sorted from blood. The subset was: CD45RA+ positively selected. The V gene is TRBV9, the J gene TRBJ2-7, with D perhaps matching TRBD1 or TRBD2 (5 bases each). This TCR derives from a man younger than 30 in good health. CDR3 residues: CASSVTGTDTYEQYF. In nucleotides, the CDR3 is TGTGCCAGCAGCGTTACCGGGACGGATACCTACGAGCAGTACTTC. Filled out from reference TRBV9 and TRBJ2-7, the complete variable domain reads DSGVTQTPKHLITATGQRVTLRCSPRSGDLSVYWYQQSLDQGLQFLIQYYNGEERAKGNILERFSAQQFPDLHSELNLSSLELGDSALYFCASSVTGTDTYEQYFGPGTRLTVT.